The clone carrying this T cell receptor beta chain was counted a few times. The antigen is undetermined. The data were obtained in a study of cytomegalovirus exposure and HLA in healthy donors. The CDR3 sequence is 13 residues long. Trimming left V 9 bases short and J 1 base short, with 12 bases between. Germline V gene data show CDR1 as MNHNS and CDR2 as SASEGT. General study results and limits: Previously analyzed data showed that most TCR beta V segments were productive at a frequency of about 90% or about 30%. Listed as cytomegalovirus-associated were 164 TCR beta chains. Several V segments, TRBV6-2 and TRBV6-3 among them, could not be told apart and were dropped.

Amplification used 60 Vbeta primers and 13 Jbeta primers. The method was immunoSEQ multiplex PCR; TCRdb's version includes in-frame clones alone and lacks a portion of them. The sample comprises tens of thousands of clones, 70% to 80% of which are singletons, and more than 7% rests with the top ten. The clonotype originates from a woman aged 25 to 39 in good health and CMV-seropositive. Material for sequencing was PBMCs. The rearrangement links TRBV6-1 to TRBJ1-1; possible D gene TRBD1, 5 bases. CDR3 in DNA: TGTGCCAGTGTAAGGAGGGGGAACACTGAAGCTTTCTTT. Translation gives CASVRRGNTEAFF.